The clone carrying this T cell receptor (beta chain) was seen a handful of times. The data originate from a study of identical twins' blood T cells. TCRdb reprocessed the 5' RACE reads via MiXCR and lists one record per CDR3 protein. Among about 370,000 distinct CDR3 sequences listed, roughly 27% were seen once. The sequencing sample was made of PBMCs. The receptor was isolated from a woman aged 18 to 55 in good health.

The CDR3 sequence: CASSLVGGGASGNTIYF. The CDR3 DNA follows: TGCGCCAGCAGCTTGGTCGGAGGGGGCGCTTCCGGAAACACCATATATTTT. The chain couples TRBV5-1 to TRBJ1-3; the match to TRBD1 covers 7 bases. V trimming: 0 bases; J trimming: 4 bases; junction bases outside the gene matches: 10. CDR1 SGHRS and CDR2 YFSETQ come from the germline V gene. This CDR3 has 17 residues.